This paragraph reports one T cell receptor (beta chain). These data belong to a study of OX40 agonist ivuxolimab in advanced cancers. The CDR3 is made up of 18 amino acids. Germline V gene data show CDR1 as SNHLY and CDR2 as FYNNEI. Trimming left V 6 bases short and J 0 bases short, with 18 bases between. The data were produced by immunoSEQ multiplex PCR, yet TCRdb's version contains in-frame clones alone and is incomplete. The profile shows 80,000 or so clones, around 86% of them singletons. Patients had blood sampled at baseline and again on cycle 4 day 1 and cycle 7 day 1. The source of this sequence is an adult with an advanced solid tumor such as melanoma, head and neck, liver or kidney cancer. The gene calls are TRBV2 and TRBJ2-6; D might be TRBD2 (5 bases). The specimen comprised CD4+ or CD8+ T cells sorted from blood, sampled in a trial of the OX40 agonist ivuxolimab. This CDR3 reads CASSTHWIEGSGANVLTF. Written as DNA, the CDR3 is TGTGCCAGCAGCACACACTGGATAGAGGGCTCTGGGGCCAACGTCCTGACTTTC.